This TCR beta chain was recorded in a study of neurological immune-mediated disorders (dated by TCRdb to about 2019). Regarding the complete study: Peripheral blood TCR-beta repertoires from HTLV-I-associated myelopathy (HAM/TSP) patients, multiple sclerosis patients and healthy controls were compared by UMI-based sequencing. Longitudinal samples, technical triplicates and paired sorted CD4+ and CD8+ T-cell subsets, alongside PBMC samples, were included among the roughly 100 TCR-beta libraries. The cohort included 60 to 70 subjects: about 15 with HAM/TSP, some 34 with multiple sclerosis, and 20 healthy controls.

This clonotype was detected many times. It lacks a known antigen. Base-call qualities are not available, and no considerably larger clone is one nucleotide away. cDNA was synthesized by template-switch 5'RACE using a primer with a 10-nucleotide random unique molecular identifier that tagged each TCR transcript. Each sequencing run produced over 200 million TCR-beta sequences covering 15-18 subjects. The RNeasy kit was used to extract total RNA. The KAPA Real-time Library Amplification kit was used to amplify TCR-beta VDJ regions with primers targeting the TCR constant region and the 5'RACE anchor. Sample indexes and Illumina adaptors were added in a first PCR, and a second PCR then increased library yield. After Ampure bead purification, the roughly 650 bp TCR product was size-selected on a 2% E-gel SizeSelection system. Before pooling, libraries had their quality checked on a Bioanalyzer, their concentration measured with Qubit, and their quantity determined with the Kapa Library Quantification kit. An Illumina HiSeq 2500 sequenced the libraries paired-end 2 x 150 bp. To increase sequence diversity, roughly 24-32% phiX was spiked into each library pool. The authors processed their data as follows. Quality-filtered reads were processed with the UMI-based MiGEC pipeline, and over 75% of raw TCR sequences were removed by the MiGEC pipeline during error correction. VDJ genes were aligned to IMGT germline references, and each clonotype was defined by a unique CDR3 amino acid sequence together with V-J genes. Clonal expansion, Shannon diversity and CDR3 relatedness (CalcPairwiseDistances, ClusterSamples) were evaluated with VDJtools, and phylogenetic trees were built with CLCbio workbench. Clones with at least 8 unique UMIs were defined as expanded, with this threshold being based on coefficient-of-variation modelling across technical triplicates. Clones were called with MiXCR by TCRdb after fastp trimmed the public reads at Q25, and only in-frame beta chains were retained. When rows share a CDR3 protein, they turn into one entry using the most common DNA and genes. It is TCRdb's table, rather than the study itself, that gives the V and J calls and clone size. The sample profile shows tens of thousands of distinct CDR3 sequences; 10% of them were found once. The ten biggest clones cover about 1.7% of the sample.

The CDR3 spans 13 residues, from the cysteine through the phenylalanine. Of all the DNA, just the CDR3 is kept, 39 bases in frame from base 1. The V and J ends are trimmed by 6 bases and 0 bases, leaving 9 bases between them. CDR1 DFQATT and CDR2 SNEGSKA were looked up in the germline V gene (reference sequence). Blood bank volunteers in Maryland, USA served as the healthy controls. Libraries from unsorted PBMCs were made from 2 million PBMCs kept in RNAlater at -80 degrees C until RNA extraction. Peripheral blood was subjected to Ficoll-Hypaque density gradient centrifugation to isolate PBMCs, which were then cryopreserved in liquid nitrogen. Paper-wide results and their limitations: Across subjects, expanded clones never shared an identical CDR3 amino acid sequence, which suggests that the TCR-beta repertoires in every group were private. TCR clonal expansion was highest in HAM/TSP patients and lowest in MS patients, with MS patients falling below even healthy controls.

The receptor's source is a man aged 35 to 55 in good health. The sequenced sample was PBMCs. The rearranged segments are TRBV20-1 and TRBJ2-4; the D gene cannot be resolved beyond TRBD1 or TRBD2, each matching 5 bases. The DNA sequence is TGCAGTGCCCCCGGGACAGCCAAAAACATTCAGTACTTC. This sequence encodes CSAPGTAKNIQYF.